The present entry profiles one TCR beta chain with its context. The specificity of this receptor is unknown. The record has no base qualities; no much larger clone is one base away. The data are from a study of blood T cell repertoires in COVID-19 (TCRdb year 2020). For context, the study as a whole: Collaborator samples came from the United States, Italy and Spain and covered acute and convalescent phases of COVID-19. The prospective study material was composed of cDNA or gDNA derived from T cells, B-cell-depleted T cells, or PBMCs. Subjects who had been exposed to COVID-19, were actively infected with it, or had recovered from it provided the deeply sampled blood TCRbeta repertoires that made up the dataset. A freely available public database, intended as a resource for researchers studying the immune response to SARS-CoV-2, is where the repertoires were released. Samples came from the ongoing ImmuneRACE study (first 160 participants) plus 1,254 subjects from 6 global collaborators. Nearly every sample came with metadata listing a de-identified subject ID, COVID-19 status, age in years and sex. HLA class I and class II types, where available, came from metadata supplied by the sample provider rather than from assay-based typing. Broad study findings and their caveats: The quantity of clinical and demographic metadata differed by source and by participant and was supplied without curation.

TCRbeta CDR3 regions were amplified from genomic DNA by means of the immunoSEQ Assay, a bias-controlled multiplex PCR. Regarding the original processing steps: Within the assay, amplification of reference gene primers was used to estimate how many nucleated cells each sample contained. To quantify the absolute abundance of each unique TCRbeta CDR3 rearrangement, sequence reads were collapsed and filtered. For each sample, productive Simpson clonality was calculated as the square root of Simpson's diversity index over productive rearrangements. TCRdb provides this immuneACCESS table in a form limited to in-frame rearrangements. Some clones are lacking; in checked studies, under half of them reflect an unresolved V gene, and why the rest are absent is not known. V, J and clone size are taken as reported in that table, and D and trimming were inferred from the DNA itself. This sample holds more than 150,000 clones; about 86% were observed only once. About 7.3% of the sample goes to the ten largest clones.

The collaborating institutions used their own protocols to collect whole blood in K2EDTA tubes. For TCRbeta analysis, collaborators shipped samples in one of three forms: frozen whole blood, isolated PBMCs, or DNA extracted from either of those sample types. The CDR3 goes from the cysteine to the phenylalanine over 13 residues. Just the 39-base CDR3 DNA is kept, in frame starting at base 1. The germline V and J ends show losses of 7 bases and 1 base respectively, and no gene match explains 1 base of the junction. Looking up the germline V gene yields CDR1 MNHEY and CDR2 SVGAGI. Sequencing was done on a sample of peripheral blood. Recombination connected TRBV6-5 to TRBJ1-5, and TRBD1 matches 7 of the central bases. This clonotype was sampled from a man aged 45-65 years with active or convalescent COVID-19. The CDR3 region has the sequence CASTTGSNQPQHF. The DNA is TGTGCCAGCACGACAGGGAGCAATCAGCCCCAGCATTTT.